The 27 T cell receptor beta chains presented below share a single source sample, sequenced in a study of monozygotic twins with inflammatory bowel disease. No DNA is given; TCRdb re-called the 5' RACE reads and lists each CDR3 protein once. The sample table includes about 300,000 distinct CDR3 sequences. The sequenced sample consisted of blood. These receptors originate from a human donor with ulcerative colitis or Crohn's disease, or a healthy co-twin of an affected twin (not recorded which).

The chain joins TRBV7-2 to TRBJ2-2; the D gene TCRdb calls, TRBD2, cannot be checked with no DNA. Germline-derived CDR1 and CDR2 are SGHTA and FQGNSA. The CDR3 has 16 residues. This CDR3 is CASRRTSGPFTGELFF.

This sequence joins TRBV21-1 and TRBJ2-7; the TCRdb call, TRBD1, lacks DNA for checking. TRBV21-1 is a pseudogene. This CDR3 region has 19 residues. This CDR3 reads CASSNGGLKVYGLSYEQYF.

The gene calls are TRBV12-3 or TRBV12-4 and TRBJ2-1. The CDR3 covers 14 residues. CDR3 in amino acids: CASRFSGANNEQFF.

V gene TRBV16 combines with J gene TRBJ1-1; checking the TCRdb D call of TRBD1 is not possible without DNA. The germline CDR1 and CDR2 sequences are KGHSY and FQNENV. This CDR3 is 16 amino acids long. CDR3 sequence reads: CASSQLGGARGPEAFF.

The V call is TRBV29-1, the J call TRBJ1-1; lacking DNA, the TRBD1 call made by TCRdb goes unchecked. Germline-derived CDR1 and CDR2 are SQVTM and ANQGSEA. The CDR3 covers 13 residues. CDR3 in amino acids: CSASLDRNTEAFF.

V and J are TRBV20-1 and TRBJ2-3; TCRdb picks TRBD2, but there is no DNA to check that call. The CDR3 is 14 amino acids. Germline values: CDR1 DFQATT, CDR2 SNEGSKA (reference sequence). CDR3 in amino acids: CSASPGLAVETQYF.

CDR3 protein: CASSTQAGAGETQYF. V and J are TRBV12-3 or TRBV12-4 and TRBJ2-5; TCRdb names TRBD2, which stays unverified in the absence of DNA. CDR3 length equals 15 residues.

The rearrangement links TRBV7-3 to TRBJ2-1; TCRdb reports TRBD2, a call that lacks DNA to check it against. The germline CDR1 and CDR2 sequences are SGHTA and FQGTGA. The CDR3 sequence is 15 residues long. The CDR3 here is CASSHGLAGADEQFF.

The chain links TRBV18 to TRBJ2-7; checking the TCRdb D call of TRBD1 is not possible without DNA. Germline V gene data show CDR1 as KGHSH and CDR2 as LQKENI. The CDR3 loop spans 12 amino acids. CDR3 in amino acids: CASSKGGYEQYF.

V is TRBV11-1 and J is TRBJ2-3; TCRdb reports TRBD2, a call that lacks DNA to check it against. CDR1 is SGHAT and CDR2 is FQDESV in the germline V gene (reference sequence). The CDR3 extends over 18 amino acids. This CDR3 is CASSLGWTSLTHTDTQYF.

This chain joins TRBV10-3 and TRBJ1-5; there is no DNA to check the TCRdb D call of TRBD1. Germline V CDR1 and CDR2: ENHRY, SYGVKD. The CDR3 is 16 amino acids. The CDR3 protein is CAISEGRQTVNQPQHF.

The rearrangement uses TRBV7-3 and TRBJ1-2; TCRdb reports TRBD1, a call that lacks DNA to check it against. The germline CDR1 and CDR2 sequences are SGHTA and FQGTGA. CDR3 size: 14 residues. This chain's CDR3 is CASSRGGGSGGYTF.

The chain has TRBV14 and TRBJ2-2; the TRBD1 assignment by TCRdb is unverifiable without DNA. The length of the CDR3 is 15 residues. Germline V gene data show CDR1 as SGHDN and CDR2 as FVKESK. Here the CDR3 reads CASSQFTGGTGELFF.

The V gene is TRBV28, the J gene TRBJ1-5; absent DNA, TCRdb's TRBD1 call cannot be checked. The CDR3 runs to 14 residues. Germline V gene sequence: CDR1 MDHEN, CDR2 SYDVKM. The chain's CDR3 is CASSPDRSDQPQHF.

V is TRBV7-2 and J is TRBJ1-3; as DNA is missing, the TRBD1 call by TCRdb cannot be tested. Germline CDR1 is SGHTA and CDR2 is FQGNSA. The CDR3 runs to 15 residues. CDR3 protein: CASSQSGTGLNTIYF.

CDR3: CASAYLSGRETQYF. This chain connects TRBV7-9 to TRBJ2-5; the D call from TCRdb, TRBD2, cannot be confirmed without DNA. Germline CDR1 reads SEHNR; CDR2 reads FQNEAQ (reference sequence). This CDR3 region has 14 residues.

The rearrangement joins TRBV19 to TRBJ1-1. Looked up from germline, CDR1 is LNHDA and CDR2 is SQIVND (reference sequence). CDR3 length: 13 residues. The CDR3: CASSIVALGEAFF.

The chain couples TRBV18 to TRBJ1-5; the TCRdb D gene call, TRBD1, has no DNA to confirm it. The CDR3 totals 17 residues. The germline V gene has CDR1 KGHSH and CDR2 LQKENI. The chain's CDR3 is CASSPRGRGQVYQPQHF.

The J gene is TRBJ2-7, the V gene TRBV14; there is no DNA to check the TCRdb D call of TRBD2. The CDR3 consists of 14 residues. Germline V gene data show CDR1 as SGHDN and CDR2 as FVKESK. The CDR3 loop reads CASRPSGPSYEQYF.

The V gene is TRBV5-6, the J gene TRBJ2-7. Germline V lookup: CDR1 SGHDT, CDR2 YYEEEE. This CDR3 contains 14 residues. This CDR3 is CASSLWADRYEQYF.

The rearrangement joins TRBV20-1 to TRBJ2-3; TCRdb outputs TRBD2, but without DNA this stays unchecked. Germline V lookup: CDR1 DFQATT, CDR2 SNEGSKA (reference sequence). The CDR3 is 14 residues long. CDR3 residues: CSAHSGGGTDTQYF.

This chain joins TRBV12-3 or TRBV12-4 and TRBJ1-2; as DNA is missing, the TRBD1 call by TCRdb cannot be tested. This CDR3 contains 13 residues. This CDR3 reads CASSKGQGYGYTF.

J is TRBJ1-5 and V is TRBV7-2; no DNA is available, so the TRBD1 call from TCRdb remains unchecked. This CDR3 spans 15 amino acids. Germline loops: CDR1 SGHTA, CDR2 FQGNSA. The CDR3 spells CASSLVGQGWQPQHF.

The chain couples TRBV4-3 to TRBJ2-3. The CDR3 is 14 residues long. Germline V lookup: CDR1 LGHNA, CDR2 YSLEER. CDR3 region: CASSQDARTDTQYF.

J is TRBJ1-5 and V is TRBV4-3; TCRdb selects TRBD1, and the lack of DNA leaves this call unchecked. Germline V gene sequence: CDR1 LGHNA, CDR2 YSLEER. The CDR3 totals 18 residues. This chain's CDR3 is CASSQDWAGGSRNQPQHF.

The J gene is TRBJ2-7, the V gene TRBV28. Looked up from germline, CDR1 is MDHEN and CDR2 is SYDVKM. This CDR3 region has 12 residues. The CDR3 loop reads CASSTRRIKQYF.

The chain combines TRBV2 with TRBJ2-6. Germline CDR1 reads SNHLY; CDR2 reads FYNNEI. This CDR3 has 15 residues. The CDR3 protein is CASRVQSSGANVLTF.